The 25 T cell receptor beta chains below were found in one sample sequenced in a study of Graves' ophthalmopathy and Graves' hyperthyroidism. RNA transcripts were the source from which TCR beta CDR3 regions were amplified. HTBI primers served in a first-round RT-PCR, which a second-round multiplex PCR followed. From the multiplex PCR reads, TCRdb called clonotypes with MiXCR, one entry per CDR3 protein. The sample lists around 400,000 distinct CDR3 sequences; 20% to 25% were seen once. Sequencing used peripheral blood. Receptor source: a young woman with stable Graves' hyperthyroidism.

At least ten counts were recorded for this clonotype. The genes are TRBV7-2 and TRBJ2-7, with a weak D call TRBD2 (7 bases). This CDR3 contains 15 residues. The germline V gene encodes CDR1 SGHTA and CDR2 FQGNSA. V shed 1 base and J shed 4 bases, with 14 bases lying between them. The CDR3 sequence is CASSLGSGGYYEQYF. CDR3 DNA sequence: TGTGCCAGCAGCTTAGGTTCGGGGGGCTATTACGAGCAGTACTTC.

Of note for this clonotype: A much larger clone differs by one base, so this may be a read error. CDR3 nucleotide sequence: TGTGTCACCACGGTGGGCCTGAACACTGAAGCTTTCTTT. It specifies CVTTVGLNTEAFF. The chain recombines TRBV15 with TRBJ1-1; D gene unclear. The CDR3 has 13 amino acids. Germline values: CDR1 LNHNV, CDR2 YYDKDF (reference sequence).

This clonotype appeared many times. The CDR3 protein is CSARDRHTYEQYF. CDR3 bases: TGCAGTGCCCGGGACAGGCACACCTACGAGCAGTACTTC. This chain connects TRBV20-1 to TRBJ2-7; TRBD1 matches at 8 bases. CDR1 DFQATT and CDR2 SNEGSKA come from the germline V gene (reference sequence). This CDR3 comprises 13 residues. Trimming at V came to 6 bases and at J to 2 bases, leaving 6 bases not matched to a gene.

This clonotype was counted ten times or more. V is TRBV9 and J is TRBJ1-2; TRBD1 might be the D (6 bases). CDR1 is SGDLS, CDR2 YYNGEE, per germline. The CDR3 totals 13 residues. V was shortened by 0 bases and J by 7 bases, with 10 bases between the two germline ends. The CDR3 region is CASSVGGGAGYTF. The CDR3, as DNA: TGTGCCAGCAGCGTAGGAGGGGGAGCTGGCTACACCTTC.

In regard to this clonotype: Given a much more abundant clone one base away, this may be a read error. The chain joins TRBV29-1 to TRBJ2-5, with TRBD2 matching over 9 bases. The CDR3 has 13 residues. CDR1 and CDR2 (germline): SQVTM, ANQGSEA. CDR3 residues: CSVRTSEGETQDF. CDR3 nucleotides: TGCAGCGTGAGGACTAGCGAGGGGGAGACCCAGGACTTC.

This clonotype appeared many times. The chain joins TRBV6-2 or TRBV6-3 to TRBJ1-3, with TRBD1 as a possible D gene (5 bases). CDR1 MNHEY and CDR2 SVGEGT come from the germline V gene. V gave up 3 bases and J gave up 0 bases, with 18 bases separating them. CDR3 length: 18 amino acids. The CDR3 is CASSYLSGPTYSGNTIYF. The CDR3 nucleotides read TGTGCCAGCAGTTATCTTTCGGGACCGACGTACTCTGGAAACACCATATATTTT.

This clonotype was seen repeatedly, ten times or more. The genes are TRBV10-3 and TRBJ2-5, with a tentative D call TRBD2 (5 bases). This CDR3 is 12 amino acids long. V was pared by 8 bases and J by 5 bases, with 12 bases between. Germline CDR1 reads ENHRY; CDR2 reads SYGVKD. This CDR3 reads CAIAEGGETQYF. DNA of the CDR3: TGTGCCATCGCCGAGGGCGGGGAGACCCAGTACTTC.

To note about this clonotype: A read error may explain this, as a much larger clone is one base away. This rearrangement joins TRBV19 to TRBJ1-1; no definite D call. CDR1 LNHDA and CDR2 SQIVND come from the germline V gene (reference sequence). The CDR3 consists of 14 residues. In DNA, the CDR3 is TGTGCCAGTAGTCAAGGCCGATTAAACACTGAATCTTTCTTT. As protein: CASSQGRLNTESFF.

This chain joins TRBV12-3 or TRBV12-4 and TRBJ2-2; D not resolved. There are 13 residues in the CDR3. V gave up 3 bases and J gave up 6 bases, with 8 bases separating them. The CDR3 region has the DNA TGTGCCAGCAGTTTTTCGGTTGCCGGGGAGCTGTTTTTT. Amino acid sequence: CASSFSVAGELFF.

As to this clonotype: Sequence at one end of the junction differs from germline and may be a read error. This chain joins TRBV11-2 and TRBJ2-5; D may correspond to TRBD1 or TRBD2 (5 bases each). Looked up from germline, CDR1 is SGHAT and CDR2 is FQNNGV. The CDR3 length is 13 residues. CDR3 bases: TGTGCCAGCAGCGTAGAGGGGCGGCAGACCCAGTACTTC. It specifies CASSVEGRQTQYF.

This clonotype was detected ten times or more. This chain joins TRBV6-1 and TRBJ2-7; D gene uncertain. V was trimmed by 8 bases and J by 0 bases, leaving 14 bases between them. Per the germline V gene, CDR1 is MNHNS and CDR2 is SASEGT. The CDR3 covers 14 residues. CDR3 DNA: TGTGCCAGCGAAAAGGTCGCAAGCTCCTACGAGCAGTACTTC. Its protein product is CASEKVASSYEQYF.

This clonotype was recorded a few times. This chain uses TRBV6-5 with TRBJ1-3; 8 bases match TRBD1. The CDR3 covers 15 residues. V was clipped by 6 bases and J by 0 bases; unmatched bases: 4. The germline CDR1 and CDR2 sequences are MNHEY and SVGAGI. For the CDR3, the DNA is TGTGCCAGCAGGCACAGGGGGTACTCTGGAAACACCATATATTTT. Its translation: CASRHRGYSGNTIYF.

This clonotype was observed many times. The CDR3 is CASSSGVTYEQYF. Written as DNA, the CDR3 is TGTGCCAGCAGTTCCGGGGTAACCTACGAGCAGTACTTC. V usage is TRBV28 and J usage is TRBJ2-7; tentative D call: TRBD2 (5 bases). V shed 4 bases and J shed 2 bases, with 9 bases lying between them. The length of the CDR3 is 13 residues. Looked up from germline, CDR1 is MDHEN and CDR2 is SYDVKM. Using reference TRBV28 and TRBJ2-7 for the parts outside the CDR3, the full variable domain is DVKVTQSSRYLVKRTGEKVFLECVQDMDHENMFWYRQDPGLGLRLIYFSYDVKMKEKGDIPEGYSVSREKKERFSLILESASTNQTSMYLCASSSGVTYEQYFGPGTRLTVT.

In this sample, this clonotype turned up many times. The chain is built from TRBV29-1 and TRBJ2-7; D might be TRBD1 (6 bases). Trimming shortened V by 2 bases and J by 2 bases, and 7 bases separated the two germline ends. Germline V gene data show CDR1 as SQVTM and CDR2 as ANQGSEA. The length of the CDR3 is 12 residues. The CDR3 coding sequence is TGCAGCGTTGAATGGGGGCCCTACGAGCAGTACTTC. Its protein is CSVEWGPYEQYF.

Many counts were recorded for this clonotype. CDR3 coding DNA: TGTGCCACCAGCAGAGACAGGGGCTACGAGCAGTACTTC. Amino acids: CATSRDRGYEQYF. The V call is TRBV15, the J call TRBJ2-7; a weak D match, TRBD1 (6 bases). Germline V gene sequence: CDR1 LNHNV, CDR2 YYDKDF (reference sequence). V lost 0 bases to trimming and J lost 3 bases, with 6 bases between them. The CDR3 is made up of 13 amino acids.

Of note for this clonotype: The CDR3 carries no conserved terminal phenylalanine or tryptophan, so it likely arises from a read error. This CDR3 is CASSPSTGRYGYTY. The DNA for the CDR3 is TGTGCCAGCAGCCCCTCCACAGGACGCTATGGCTACACCTAC. This chain uses TRBV9 with TRBJ1-2; D might be TRBD1 (5 bases). Germline V gene data show CDR1 as SGDLS and CDR2 as YYNGEE. V was cut by 4 bases and J by 4 bases, with 14 bases left in between. This CDR3 is built from 14 residues.

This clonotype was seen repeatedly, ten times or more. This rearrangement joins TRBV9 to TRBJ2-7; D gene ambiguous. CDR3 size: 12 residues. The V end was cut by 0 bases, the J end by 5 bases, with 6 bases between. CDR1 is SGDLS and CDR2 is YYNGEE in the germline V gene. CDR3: CASSVGGNEQYF. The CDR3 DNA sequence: TGTGCCAGCAGCGTAGGAGGTAACGAGCAGTACTTC.

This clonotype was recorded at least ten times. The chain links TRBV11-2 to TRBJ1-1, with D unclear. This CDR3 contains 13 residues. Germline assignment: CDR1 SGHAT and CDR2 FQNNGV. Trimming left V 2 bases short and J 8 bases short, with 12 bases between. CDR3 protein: CASSLNFAAEAFF. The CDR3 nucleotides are TGTGCCAGCAGCTTAAATTTCGCGGCAGAAGCTTTCTTT.

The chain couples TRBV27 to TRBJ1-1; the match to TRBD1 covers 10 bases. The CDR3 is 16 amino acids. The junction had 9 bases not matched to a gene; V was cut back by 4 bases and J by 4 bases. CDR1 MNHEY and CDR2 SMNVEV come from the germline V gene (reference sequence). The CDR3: CASSSGQGERGTEAFF. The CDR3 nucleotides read TGTGCCAGCAGTTCAGGACAGGGGGAGCGAGGCACTGAAGCTTTCTTT.

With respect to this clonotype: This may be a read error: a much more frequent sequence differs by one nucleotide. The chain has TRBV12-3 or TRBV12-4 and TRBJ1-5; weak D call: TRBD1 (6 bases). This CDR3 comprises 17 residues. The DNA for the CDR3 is TGTGCCAGCAGCCCAGGACAGAGACAGTACAGCAATCAGCCCGAGCATTTT. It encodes CASSPGQRQYSNQPEHF.

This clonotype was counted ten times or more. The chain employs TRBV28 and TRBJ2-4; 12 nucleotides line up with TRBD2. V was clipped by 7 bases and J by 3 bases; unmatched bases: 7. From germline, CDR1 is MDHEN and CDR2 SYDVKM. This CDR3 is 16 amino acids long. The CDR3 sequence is CASNRLAGEGKNIQYF. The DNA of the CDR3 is TGTGCCAGCAATCGACTAGCGGGAGAGGGCAAAAACATTCAGTACTTC. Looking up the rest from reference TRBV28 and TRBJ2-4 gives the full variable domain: DVKVTQSSRYLVKRTGEKVFLECVQDMDHENMFWYRQDPGLGLRLIYFSYDVKMKEKGDIPEGYSVSREKKERFSLILESASTNQTSMYLCASNRLAGEGKNIQYFGAGTRLSVL.

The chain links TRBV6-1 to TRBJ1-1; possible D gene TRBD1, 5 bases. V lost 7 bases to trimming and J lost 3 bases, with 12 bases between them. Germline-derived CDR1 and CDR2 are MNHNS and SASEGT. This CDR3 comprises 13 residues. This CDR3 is CASKGAVYTEAFF. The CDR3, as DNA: TGTGCCAGCAAAGGGGCAGTGTACACTGAAGCTTTCTTT.

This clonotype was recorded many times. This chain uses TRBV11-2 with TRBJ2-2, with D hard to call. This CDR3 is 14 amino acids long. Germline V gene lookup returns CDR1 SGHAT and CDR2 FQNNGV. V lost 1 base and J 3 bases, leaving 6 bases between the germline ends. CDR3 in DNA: TGTGCCAGCAGCTTAGGGGCATACACCGGGGAGCTGTTTTTT. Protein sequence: CASSLGAYTGELFF.

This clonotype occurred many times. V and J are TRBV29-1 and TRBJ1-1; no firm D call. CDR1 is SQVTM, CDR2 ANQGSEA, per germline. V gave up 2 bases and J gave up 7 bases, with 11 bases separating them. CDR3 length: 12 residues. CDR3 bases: TGCAGCGTTGAAACGGGGTTCAGTGAAGCTTTCTTT. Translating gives CSVETGFSEAFF.

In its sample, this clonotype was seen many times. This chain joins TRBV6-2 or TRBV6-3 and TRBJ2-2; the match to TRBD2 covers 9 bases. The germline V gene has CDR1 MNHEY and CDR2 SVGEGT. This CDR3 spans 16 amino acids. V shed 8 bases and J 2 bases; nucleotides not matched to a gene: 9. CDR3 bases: TGTGCCAGCGGATCCCTTAGCGGGAGTAACACCGGGGAGCTGTTTTTT. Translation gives CASGSLSGSNTGELFF.